These 25 T cell receptor beta chains share one sample of origin, sequenced in a study of T-cell memory formation after mild COVID-19. From the 5' RACE reads, TCRdb called clonotypes with MiXCR, one entry per CDR3 protein. The sample includes 250,000 to 300,000 distinct CDR3 sequences, roughly 17% of them seen just once. Sequencing was performed on PBMCs or a T cell subset sorted from them (not recorded which). The receptors were gathered from a man aged 18 to 30 who had mild COVID-19 (a few samples of this study predate the infection). Cell type and time point are not known.

The chain recombines TRBV7-9 with TRBJ1-2, with D possibly matching TRBD1 (5 bases). The CDR3 is 15 residues long. From germline, CDR1 is SEHNR and CDR2 FQNEAQ (reference sequence). V lost 2 bases, J lost 7 bases, and 17 bases lay in between. In DNA form, the CDR3 reads TGTGCCAGCAGCTTATCGCGAAGTCAGGGCGGTGGCTACACCTTC. It translates to CASSLSRSQGGGYTF.

There are a few counts of this clonotype. This chain links TRBV6-6 with TRBJ2-2; a weak D match, TRBD2 (5 bases). The CDR3 sequence is 15 residues long. The V end lost 2 bases, the J end lost 5 bases, and 12 bases lay between the germline ends. CDR1 and CDR2 (germline): MNHNY, SVGAGI (reference sequence). CDR3 in DNA: TGTGCCAGCAGTTACCACGGGGTCGGTACCGGGGAGCTGTTTTTT. It is translated as CASSYHGVGTGELFF.

V is TRBV4-3 and J is TRBJ1-1; possible D gene TRBD1, 6 bases. The length of the CDR3 is 14 residues. Trimming removed 0 bases at V and 5 bases at J, with 10 bases between. In germline, CDR1 is LGHNA, CDR2 YSLEER. The CDR3 nucleotides are TGCGCCAGCAGCCAAGAAAAGGGGGGGACTGAAGCTTTCTTT. This codes for CASSQEKGGTEAFF.

This clonotype turned up a few times. The chain recombines TRBV4-1 with TRBJ2-5; D is undetermined. The CDR3 is 14 residues long. Trimming cost V 0 bases and J 5 bases, with 10 bases left between them. CDR1 is MGHRA and CDR2 is YSYEKL in the germline V gene. CDR3 residues: CASSQEVSGETQYF. The CDR3, as DNA: TGCGCCAGCAGCCAAGAGGTCTCCGGGGAGACCCAGTACTTC.

The chain employs TRBV6-2 or TRBV6-3 and TRBJ2-2; D is possibly TRBD1 (6 bases). Trimming cost V 5 bases and J 1 base, with 14 bases left between them. The germline gives CDR1 MNHEY, CDR2 SVGEGT. The CDR3 runs to 16 residues. Written as DNA, the CDR3 is TGTGCCAGCAGTCCCTGGGACATAATGAACACCGGGGAGCTGTTTTTT. This encodes CASSPWDIMNTGELFF.

This clonotype was observed a few times. The V and J genes are TRBV12-3 or TRBV12-4 and TRBJ1-1, with TRBD1 as a possible D gene (5 bases). Trimming cost V 6 bases and J 4 bases, with 21 bases left between them. CDR3 length equals 16 residues. The CDR3 coding sequence is TGTGCCAGCAGACTCCGCGGAGGGAAGGGGAGCACTGAAGCTTTCTTT. This gives the protein CASRLRGGKGSTEAFF.

This clonotype was detected a few times. This chain uses TRBV20-1 with TRBJ2-7; D is undetermined. Germline V CDR1 and CDR2: DFQATT, SNEGSKA (reference sequence). The CDR3 runs 15 residues. Trimming cost V 6 bases and J 0 bases, with 18 bases left between them. CDR3 residues: CSALQPFRSSYEQYV. CDR3 sequence (DNA): TGCAGTGCCCTACAACCCTTCCGGAGCTCCTACGAGCAGTACGTC.

This clonotype was recorded many times. The chain employs TRBV5-1 and TRBJ2-5; D call uncertain. Trimming cost V 1 base and J 2 bases, with 12 bases left between them. Germline V gene sequence: CDR1 SGHRS, CDR2 YFSETQ. The CDR3 consists of 15 residues. The CDR3 region has the DNA TGCGCCAGCAGCTTGCAGGCAGCACCTCAAGAGACCCAGTACTTC. This codes for CASSLQAAPQETQYF.

The chain is built from TRBV25-1 and TRBJ2-5, with 11 bases that match TRBD2. V gave up 1 base and J gave up 4 bases; unmatched junction bases: 5. Germline CDR1 MGHDK, CDR2 SYGVNS. The CDR3 is 16 amino acids. The DNA for the CDR3 is TGTGCCAGCAGTGAATGGGGTAGCGGGGGGGCAGAGACCCAGTACTTC. This encodes CASSEWGSGGAETQYF.

The gene calls are TRBV7-9 and TRBJ2-7, with D perhaps assigned TRBD1 or TRBD2 (6 bases each). Trimming stripped 9 bases from V and 2 bases from J, with 17 bases between. The CDR3 is 14 amino acids. Germline V gene data show CDR1 as SEHNR and CDR2 as FQNEAQ (reference sequence). CDR3 coding DNA: TGTGCCAGTTCACAGGGACTCGCACCCTACGAGCAGTACTTC. It codes for CASSQGLAPYEQYF.

There are many counts of this clonotype. The V call is TRBV5-5, the J call TRBJ2-1; possibly TRBD2 for D (5 bases). The CDR3 spans 15 residues. Per the germline V gene, CDR1 is SGHKS and CDR2 is YYEKEE (reference sequence). Deletions cut 3 bases from V and 8 bases from J, with 18 bases between. CDR3 amino acids: CASSSGQGRIDEQFF. CDR3 coding DNA: TGTGCCAGCAGCTCTGGGCAAGGGAGAATCGATGAGCAGTTCTTC.

The chain couples TRBV7-8 to TRBJ2-3; D is perhaps TRBD1 or TRBD2 (6 bases each). Germline CDR1 and CDR2: SGHVS and FQNEAQ. V dropped 5 bases and J dropped 2 bases, with 20 bases sitting between them. This CDR3 is 17 amino acids long. The CDR3 DNA follows: TGTGCCAGCAGCCAAGGAGGGGGGCCGTCGTTCACAGATACGCAGTATTTT. Amino acids: CASSQGGGPSFTDTQYF.

The chain recombines TRBV4-3 with TRBJ2-3; 10 nucleotides align to TRBD2. After removal of 1 base from V and 4 bases from J, the junction contained 5 bases not matched to a gene. CDR1 and CDR2 (germline): LGHNA, YSLEER. The length of the CDR3 is 16 residues. CDR3: CASSQGLAGAADTQYF. In DNA, the CDR3 is TGCGCCAGCAGCCAAGGTCTAGCGGGGGCCGCAGATACGCAGTATTTT.

This clonotype has just a few counts. This chain links TRBV5-1 with TRBJ1-4; D is uncertain. V shed 2 bases and J shed 0 bases, with 8 bases lying between them. CDR1 is SGHRS and CDR2 is YFSETQ in the germline V gene. This CDR3 has 15 residues. CDR3 in DNA: TGCGCCAGCAGCTTATCCACAGCAACTAATGAAAAACTGTTTTTT. Amino acids: CASSLSTATNEKLFF.

The V and J genes are TRBV5-1 and TRBJ2-4; D remains unclear. Trimming took off 3 bases at V and 1 base at J, with 11 bases between the two ends. CDR3 size: 15 residues. The germline CDR1 and CDR2 sequences are SGHRS and YFSETQ. The CDR3 loop is CASSSDPNAKNIQYF. CDR3 DNA: TGCGCCAGCAGCTCGGACCCTAACGCCAAAAACATTCAGTACTTC.

A few counts support this clonotype. The chain employs TRBV7-2 and TRBJ2-5, with 11 bases identical to TRBD2. Trimming removed 7 bases from V and 1 base from J; junction bases left unmatched: 14. Looked up from germline, CDR1 is SGHTA and CDR2 is FQGNSA. The length of the CDR3 is 18 residues. DNA of the CDR3: TGTGCCAGCACCCGACTAGCGGGGAGCCACGGACCCCAAGAGACCCAGTACTTC. Protein: CASTRLAGSHGPQETQYF.

The chain recombines TRBV3-1 with TRBJ2-2, with D perhaps assigned TRBD1 or TRBD2 (6 bases each). V was shortened by 4 bases and J by 8 bases, with 23 bases between the two germline ends. The CDR3 covers 17 residues. The germline gives CDR1 LGHDT, CDR2 YNNKEL (reference sequence). The CDR3: CASSPRFGGGGRGELFF. The CDR3 DNA is TGTGCCAGCAGCCCTCGGTTCGGCGGAGGGGGGCGAGGGGAGCTGTTTTTT. The variable domain in full, completed from reference TRBV3-1 and TRBJ2-2, reads DTAVSQTPKYLVTQMGNDKSIKCEQNLGHDTMYWYKQDSKKFLKIMFSYNNKELIINETVPNRFSPKSPDKAHLNLHINSLELGDSAVYFCASSPRFGGGGRGELFFGEGSRLTVL.

This clonotype turned up a few times. V is TRBV20-1 and J is TRBJ1-2; TRBD1 matches 10 bases. Germline CDR1 reads DFQATT; CDR2 reads SNEGSKA (reference sequence). The ends lost 5 bases at V and 7 bases at J; junction bases unmatched: 10. CDR3 length: 14 amino acids. As DNA, the CDR3 is TGCAGTGCTGAAGGGGACAGGGGAAAGGGTGGCTACACCTTC. Protein: CSAEGDRGKGGYTF.

In its sample, this clonotype was seen a few times. This chain uses TRBV12-3 or TRBV12-4 with TRBJ2-1; 8 bases align to TRBD2. The ends lost 6 bases at V and 4 bases at J; junction bases unmatched: 8. The CDR3 sequence is 15 residues long. The CDR3 DNA reads TGTGCCAGCAGGTATCGGCGGGGGGCTTACAATGAGCAGTTCTTC. It encodes CASRYRRGAYNEQFF.

The table lists this clonotype with a few counts. The J gene is TRBJ2-1, the V gene TRBV5-4; D remains unclear. V shed 0 bases and J shed 5 bases, with 6 bases lying between them. Per germline, CDR1 SGHNT and CDR2 YYREEE (reference sequence). The CDR3 is made up of 13 amino acids. CDR3 coding DNA: TGTGCCAGCAGCTTGGTTGCGGACAATGAGCAGTTCTTC. It specifies CASSLVADNEQFF.

This clonotype was picked up a small number of times. One end of the junction fails to match germline, which may point to a read error. The chain joins TRBV4-1 to TRBJ2-5; perhaps TRBD2 as D (5 bases). This CDR3 is built from 14 residues. Germline CDR1 and CDR2: MGHRA and YSYEKL. As DNA, the CDR3 is TGCGCCAGCAGCCAAGATCGGGAAGAGAGAGGTTTTTTCTTC. As protein: CASSQDREERGFFF.

This clonotype showed up just a few times. The CDR3 region has the DNA TGCGCCAGCAGCCGCCGAGGTAGCGGGGGGGCGTCGGACATTCAGTACTTC. Its protein is CASSRRGSGGASDIQYF. This sequence joins TRBV4-1 and TRBJ2-4; 11 bases agree with TRBD2. V shed 4 bases and J 8 bases; nucleotides not matched to a gene: 13. Germline V CDR1 and CDR2: MGHRA, YSYEKL. This CDR3 is built from 17 residues.

The chain combines TRBV5-1 with TRBJ2-7; D perhaps matches TRBD2 (6 bases). Deletions cut 4 bases from V and 0 bases from J, with 14 bases between. The germline V gene encodes CDR1 SGHRS and CDR2 YFSETQ. This CDR3 has 15 amino acids. The CDR3 region is CASSRLGPDSYEQYV. CDR3 nucleotide sequence: TGCGCCAGCAGCCGACTAGGGCCTGACTCCTACGAGCAGTACGTC.

This rearrangement joins TRBV5-1 to TRBJ2-3, with TRBD1 as a possible D gene (5 bases). The ends were cut back, 4 bases at V and 0 bases at J, with 15 bases in the middle. CDR3 length: 16 residues. In germline, CDR1 is SGHRS, CDR2 YFSETQ. The CDR3 reads CASSNQGLASTDTQYF. The CDR3 nucleotides are TGCGCCAGCAGCAACCAGGGTTTGGCTAGCACAGATACGCAGTATTTT.

This clonotype was detected a few times. The chain is built from TRBV28 and TRBJ1-4; the D gene is possibly TRBD1 (5 bases). The length of the CDR3 is 13 residues. The germline V and J ends were trimmed by 10 bases and 6 bases, with 15 bases remaining between them. The germline gives CDR1 MDHEN, CDR2 SYDVKM. The DNA of the CDR3 is TGTGCCACCTGGGACGGGGCTTATGAAAAACTGTTTTTT. Translated: CATWDGAYEKLFF.